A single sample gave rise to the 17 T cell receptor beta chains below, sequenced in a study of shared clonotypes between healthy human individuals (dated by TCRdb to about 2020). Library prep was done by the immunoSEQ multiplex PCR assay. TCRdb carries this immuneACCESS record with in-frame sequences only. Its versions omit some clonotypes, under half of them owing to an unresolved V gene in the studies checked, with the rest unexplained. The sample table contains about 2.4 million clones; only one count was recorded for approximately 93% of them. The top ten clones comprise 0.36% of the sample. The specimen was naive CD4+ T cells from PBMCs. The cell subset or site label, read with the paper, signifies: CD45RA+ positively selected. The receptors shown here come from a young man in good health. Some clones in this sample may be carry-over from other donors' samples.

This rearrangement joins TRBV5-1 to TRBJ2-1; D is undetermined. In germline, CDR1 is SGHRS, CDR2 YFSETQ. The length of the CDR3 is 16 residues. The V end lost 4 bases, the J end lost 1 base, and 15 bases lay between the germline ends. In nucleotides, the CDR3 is TGCGCCAGCAGCCCTGTTTTATCGGGTTCCTACAATGAGCAGTTCTTC. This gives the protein CASSPVLSGSYNEQFF.

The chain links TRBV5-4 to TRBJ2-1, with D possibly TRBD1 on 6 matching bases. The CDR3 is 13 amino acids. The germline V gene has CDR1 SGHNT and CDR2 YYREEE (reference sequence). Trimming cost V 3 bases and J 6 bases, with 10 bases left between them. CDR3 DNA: TGTGCCAGCAGCTCACAACAGGGCAATGAGCAGTTCTTC. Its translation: CASSSQQGNEQFF.

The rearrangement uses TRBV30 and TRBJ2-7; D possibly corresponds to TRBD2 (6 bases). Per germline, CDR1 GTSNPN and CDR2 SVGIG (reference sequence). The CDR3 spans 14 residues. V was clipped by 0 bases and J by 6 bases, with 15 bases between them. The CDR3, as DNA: TGTGCCTGGAGTGTACGGCGGGGAGCTAGCGAGCAGTACTTC. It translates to CAWSVRRGASEQYF.

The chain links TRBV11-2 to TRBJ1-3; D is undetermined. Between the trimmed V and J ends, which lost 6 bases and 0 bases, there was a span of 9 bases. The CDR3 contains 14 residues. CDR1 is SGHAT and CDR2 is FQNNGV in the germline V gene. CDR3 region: CASRPGDSGNTIYF. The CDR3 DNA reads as TGTGCCAGCAGGCCGGGTGACTCTGGAAACACCATATATTTT. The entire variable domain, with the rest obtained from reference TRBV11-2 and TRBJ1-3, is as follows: EAGVAQSPRYKIIEKRQSVAFWCNPISGHATLYWYQQILGQGPKLLIQFQNNGVVDDSQLPKDRFSAERLKGVDSTLKIQPAKLEDSAVYLCASRPGDSGNTIYFGEGSWLTVV.

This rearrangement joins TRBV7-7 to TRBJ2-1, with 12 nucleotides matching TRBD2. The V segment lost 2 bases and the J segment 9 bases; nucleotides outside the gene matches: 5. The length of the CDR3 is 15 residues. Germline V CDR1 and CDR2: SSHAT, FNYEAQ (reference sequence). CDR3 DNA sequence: TGTGCCAGCAGCTTAAGACTAGCGGGAGCTGGTGAGCAGTTCTTC. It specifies CASSLRLAGAGEQFF.

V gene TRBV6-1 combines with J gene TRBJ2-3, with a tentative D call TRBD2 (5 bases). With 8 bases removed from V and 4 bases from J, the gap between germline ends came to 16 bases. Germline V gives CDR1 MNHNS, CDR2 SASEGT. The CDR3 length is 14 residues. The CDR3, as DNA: TGTGCCAGCCTCGGGGAGATATGGGCAGATACGCAGTATTTT. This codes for CASLGEIWADTQYF.

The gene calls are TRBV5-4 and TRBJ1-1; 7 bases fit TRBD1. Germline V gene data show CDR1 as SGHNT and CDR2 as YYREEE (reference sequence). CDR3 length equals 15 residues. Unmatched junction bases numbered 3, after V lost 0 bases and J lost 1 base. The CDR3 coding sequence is TGTGCCAGCAGCTTGGTTTCAGGGGGGAACACTGAAGCTTTCTTT. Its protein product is CASSLVSGGNTEAFF. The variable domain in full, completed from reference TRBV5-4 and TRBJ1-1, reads ETGVTQSPTHLIKTRGQQVTLRCSSQSGHNTVSWYQQALGQGPQFIFQYYREEENGRGNFPPRFSGLQFPNYSSELNVNALELDDSALYLCASSLVSGGNTEAFFGQGTRLTVV.

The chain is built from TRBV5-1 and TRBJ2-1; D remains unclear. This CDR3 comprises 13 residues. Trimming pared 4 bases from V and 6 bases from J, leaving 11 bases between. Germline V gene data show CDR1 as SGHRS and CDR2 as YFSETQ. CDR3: CASSLILANEQFF. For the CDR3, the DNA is TGCGCCAGCAGCCTCATCTTGGCCAATGAGCAGTTCTTC.

The CDR3 reads CASSPTGTSAYEQYF. CDR3 nucleotide sequence: TGTGCCAGCAGCCCTACCGGGACTAGCGCCTACGAGCAGTACTTC. This rearrangement joins TRBV7-3 to TRBJ2-7; 10 positions match TRBD2. Germline V gives CDR1 SGHTA, CDR2 FQGTGA. Germline trimming cut 5 bases from V and 2 bases from J; bases unmatched to any gene: 6. CDR3 length: 15 amino acids. Together with reference TRBV7-3 and TRBJ2-7, the CDR3 gives the full variable domain: GAGVSQTPSNKVTEKGKYVELRCDPISGHTALYWYRQSLGQGPEFLIYFQGTGAADDSGLPNDRFFAVRPEGSVSTLKIQRTERGDSAVYLCASSPTGTSAYEQYFGPGTRLTVT.

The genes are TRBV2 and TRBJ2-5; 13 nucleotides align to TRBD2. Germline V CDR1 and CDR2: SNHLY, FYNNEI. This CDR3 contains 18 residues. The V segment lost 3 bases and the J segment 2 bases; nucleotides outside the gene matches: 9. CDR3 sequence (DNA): TGTGCCAGCAGTGATAAGGGGACTAGCGGGACACCTCAAGAGACCCAGTACTTC. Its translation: CASSDKGTSGTPQETQYF.

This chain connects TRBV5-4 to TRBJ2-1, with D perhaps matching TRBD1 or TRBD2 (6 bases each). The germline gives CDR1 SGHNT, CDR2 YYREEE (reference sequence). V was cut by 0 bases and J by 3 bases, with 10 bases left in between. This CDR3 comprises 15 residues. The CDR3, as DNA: TGTGCCAGCAGCTTGGAGGGGGAGGTCTACAATGAGCAGTTCTTC. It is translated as CASSLEGEVYNEQFF.

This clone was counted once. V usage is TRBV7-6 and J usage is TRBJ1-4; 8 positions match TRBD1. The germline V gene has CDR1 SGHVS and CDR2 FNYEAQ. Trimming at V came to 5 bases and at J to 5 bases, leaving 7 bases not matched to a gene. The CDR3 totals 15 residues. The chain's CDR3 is CASSPGTGGNEKLFF. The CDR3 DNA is TGTGCCAGCAGCCCAGGGACAGGCGGGAATGAAAAACTGTTTTTT.

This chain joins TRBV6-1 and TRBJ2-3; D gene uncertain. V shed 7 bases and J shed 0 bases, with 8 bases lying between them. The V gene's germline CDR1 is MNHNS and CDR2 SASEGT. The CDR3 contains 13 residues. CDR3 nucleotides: TGTGCCAGCACGCTAACTAGCACAGATACGCAGTATTTT. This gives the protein CASTLTSTDTQYF.

CDR3 DNA: TGTGCCAGCAGCTTAGACGCGCCCAGGGGGATTTCCATGAACACTGAAGCTTTCTTT. Protein product: CASSLDAPRGISMNTEAFF. The chain employs TRBV7-3 and TRBJ1-1, with 7 bases matching TRBD1. CDR3 length: 19 residues. Per the germline V gene, CDR1 is SGHTA and CDR2 is FQGTGA. The J segment lost 0 bases and the V segment lost 2 bases, leaving 15 bases of the junction unmatched.

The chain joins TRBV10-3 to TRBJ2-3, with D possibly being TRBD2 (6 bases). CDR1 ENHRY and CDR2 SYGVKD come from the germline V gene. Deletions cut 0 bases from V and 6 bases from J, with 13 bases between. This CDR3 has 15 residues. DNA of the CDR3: TGTGCCATCAGTGAGTCTACGGGAGCAGGGGATACGCAGTATTTT. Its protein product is CAISESTGAGDTQYF.

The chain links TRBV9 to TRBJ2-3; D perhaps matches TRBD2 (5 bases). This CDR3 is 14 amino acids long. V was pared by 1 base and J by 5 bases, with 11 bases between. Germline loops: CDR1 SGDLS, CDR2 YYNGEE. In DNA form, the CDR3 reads TGTGCCAGCAGCGTATGGCTAGAGGGAGATACGCAGTATTTT. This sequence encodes CASSVWLEGDTQYF.

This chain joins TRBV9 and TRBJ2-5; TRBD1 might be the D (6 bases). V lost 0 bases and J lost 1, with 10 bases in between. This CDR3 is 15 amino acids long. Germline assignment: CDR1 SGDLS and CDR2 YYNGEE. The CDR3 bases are TGTGCCAGCAGCGTAGAGGTGGACAGCCAAGAGACCCAGTACTTC. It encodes CASSVEVDSQETQYF.